This TCR beta chain originates from a study of Tregs in tolerant kidney transplant recipients. The protocol was immunoSEQ multiplex PCR, while the TCRdb copy is restricted to in-frame clones and leaves out a portion. Among 100,000 or so clones listed, under 95% were seen once. Of note for this clone: Its antigen remains unidentified.

Per germline, CDR1 LNHDA and CDR2 SQIVND (reference sequence). CDR3 size: 14 residues. The V segment lost 8 bases and the J segment 5 bases; nucleotides outside the gene matches: 12. Recipients received nonmyeloablative bone marrow transplants from related graft donors, with transient mixed chimerism. Unstimulated Tregs (CD4+CD25+CD127-) and CD4+CD25- non-Tregs were sorted from PBMCs. Regarding the study as a whole: Some patients' samples used different primers over time, so nucleotide sequences weren't comparable. No direct test of biological reproducibility was done here.

The gene calls are TRBV19 and TRBJ2-7; the match to TRBD1 covers 7 bases. The sample was CD4+ T cells from blood (PBMCs), taken 12 months after the transplant. The clonotype originates from a human patient who received a combined kidney and bone marrow transplant. Some T cells may be transferred from the graft donor. This CDR3 is CASSLTRQGHEQYF. Here the CDR3 DNA reads TGTGCCAGTTCCCTAACAAGACAGGGTCACGAGCAGTACTTC. The entire variable domain, with the rest obtained from reference TRBV19 and TRBJ2-7, is as follows: DGGITQSPKYLFRKEGQNVTLSCEQNLNHDAMYWYRQDPGQGLRLIYYSQIVNDFQKGDIAEGYSVSREKKESFPLTVTSAQKNPTAFYLCASSLTRQGHEQYFGPGTRLTVT.